One and the same sample provided the 14 T cell receptor beta chains below, sequenced in a study of blood T cell repertoires in COVID-19. Method: immunoSEQ multiplex PCR; TCRdb's copy keeps in-frame clones and lacks some. The sample lists approximately 260,000 clones, about nine tenths occurring once. Sequencing was performed on peripheral blood. These receptors were obtained from a man over 45 with acute or convalescent COVID-19.

V and J are TRBV6-5 and TRBJ1-1; the D gene is possibly TRBD1 (6 bases). Germline lookup yields CDR1 MNHEY and CDR2 SVGAGI. CDR3 length: 14 residues. V dropped 2 bases and J dropped 5 bases, with 12 bases sitting between them. CDR3 bases: TGTGCCAGCAGTTACGTGCACCAGGGGACTGAAGCTTTCTTT. Amino acids: CASSYVHQGTEAFF.

A word on this clone: The sample holds other DNA sequences that translate to the same CDR3. J is TRBJ2-5 and V is TRBV30, with 7 bases aligning to TRBD1. CDR3 length: 13 amino acids. Germline loops: CDR1 GTSNPN, CDR2 SVGIG (reference sequence). Trimming at V came to 0 bases and at J to 4 bases, leaving 2 bases not matched to a gene. The CDR3 here is CAWSVQGTETQYF. The CDR3 DNA reads as TGTGCCTGGAGTGTACAGGGGACAGAGACCCAGTACTTC.

This chain joins TRBV7-3 and TRBJ2-2; TRBD2 might be the D (6 bases). The CDR3 has 17 amino acids. V lost 4 bases and J lost 1, with 16 bases in between. Germline V CDR1 and CDR2: SGHTA, FQGTGA. The CDR3 bases are TGTGCCAGCAGCTCGATGGCGGGGCCAGGGAACACCGGGGAGCTGTTTTTT. This encodes CASSSMAGPGNTGELFF. The whole variable domain, filled in from reference TRBV7-3 and TRBJ2-2, reads GAGVSQTPSNKVTEKGKYVELRCDPISGHTALYWYRQSLGQGPEFLIYFQGTGAADDSGLPNDRFFAVRPEGSVSTLKIQRTERGDSAVYLCASSSMAGPGNTGELFFGEGSRLTVL.

The genes are TRBV30 and TRBJ1-1; D is perhaps TRBD1 (6 bases). The germline V gene encodes CDR1 GTSNPN and CDR2 SVGIG (reference sequence). The CDR3 consists of 11 residues. With 1 base removed from V and 11 bases from J, the gap between germline ends came to 11 bases. Written as DNA, the CDR3 is TGTGCCTGGAGTGGGGAGGGGGTGGCTTTCTTT. This sequence encodes CAWSGEGVAFF.

The genes are TRBV6-5 and TRBJ2-1; TRBD2 matches at 8 bases. Trimming removed 1 base from V and 10 bases from J; junction bases left unmatched: 6. The CDR3 extends over 14 amino acids. The V gene's germline CDR1 is MNHEY and CDR2 SVGAGI. CDR3 protein: CASSYFRGGMEQFF. The CDR3, as DNA: TGTGCCAGCAGTTACTTTCGGGGGGGCATGGAGCAGTTCTTC.

The chain couples TRBV27 to TRBJ2-7; 7 bases agree with TRBD1. The CDR3 contains 14 residues. The germline V gene encodes CDR1 MNHEY and CDR2 SMNVEV (reference sequence). The V segment lost 5 bases and the J segment 2 bases; nucleotides outside the gene matches: 6. DNA for the CDR3: TGTGCCAGCAGTCCCGGGACAGTTACCTACGAGCAGTACTTC. It codes for CASSPGTVTYEQYF.

The chain recombines TRBV10-1 with TRBJ1-1; TRBD1 aligns across 9 bases. Germline CDR1 is WNHNN and CDR2 is SYGVQD (reference sequence). The CDR3 is made up of 15 amino acids. With 3 bases clipped from V and 6 bases from J, the junction kept 8 bases outside the gene matches. The CDR3: CASSDPGTGRAEAFF. In nucleotides, the CDR3 is TGCGCCAGCAGTGACCCCGGGACAGGGAGGGCTGAAGCTTTCTTT.

This clone has a single count. The J gene is TRBJ1-5, the V gene TRBV12-5; 7 bases agree with TRBD1. The CDR3 consists of 18 residues. The germline CDR1 and CDR2 sequences are LGHNT and FRNRAP. The J segment lost 8 bases and the V segment lost 3 bases, leaving 19 bases of the junction unmatched. The CDR3 DNA follows: TGTGCTAGTGGTTTCCACGGTGGGGACAGACTCGCCAAGGAGCCCCAGCATTTT. Protein: CASGFHGGDRLAKEPQHF. The whole variable domain, filled in from reference TRBV12-5 and TRBJ1-5, reads DARVTQTPRHKVTEMGQEVTMRCQPILGHNTVFWYRQTMMQGLELLAYFRNRAPLDDSGMPKDRFSAEMPDATLATLKIQPSEPRDSAVYFCASGFHGGDRLAKEPQHFGDGTRLSIL.

The rearrangement links TRBV2 to TRBJ1-5; no reliable D call. V was cut by 1 base and J by 7 bases, with 14 bases left in between. Germline V gives CDR1 SNHLY, CDR2 FYNNEI. The CDR3 spans 15 residues. This chain's CDR3 is CASSEGSPSLQPQHF. DNA of the CDR3: TGTGCCAGCAGTGAAGGGAGCCCAAGCCTACAGCCCCAGCATTTT. Combining the CDR3 with reference TRBV2 and TRBJ1-5 gives the whole variable domain EPEVTQTPSHQVTQMGQEVILRCVPISNHLYFYWYRQILGQKVEFLVSFYNNEISEKSEIFDDQFSVERPDGSNFTLKIRSTKLEDSAMYFCASSEGSPSLQPQHFGDGTRLSIL.

For the CDR3, the DNA is TGTGCCAGCAGCCCTGGACAGGGAAGCACCGGGGAGCTGTTTTTT. Translation: CASSPGQGSTGELFF. The J gene is TRBJ2-2, the V gene TRBV3-1 (or the pseudogene TRBV3-2); 8 bases match TRBD1. CDR1 and CDR2 from the germline V gene are LGHDT and YNNKEL (reference sequence). V was clipped by 4 bases and J by 4 bases; unmatched bases: 5. There are 15 residues in the CDR3.

CDR3 sequence: CASSLYRGSSTDTQYF. CDR3 coding DNA: TGTGCCAGCAGCTTATATAGGGGTTCAAGCACAGATACGCAGTATTTT. The chain couples TRBV7-8 to TRBJ2-3, with D possibly TRBD1 on 5 matching bases. The V gene lost 2 bases and the J gene lost 0 bases, with 12 bases spanning the gap. Germline V gives CDR1 SGHVS, CDR2 FQNEAQ. CDR3 length: 16 residues.

V usage is TRBV6-5 and J usage is TRBJ1-1, with a weak D call TRBD1 (6 bases). The CDR3 consists of 16 residues. CDR1 is MNHEY and CDR2 is SVGAGI in the germline V gene. V was cut by 0 bases and J by 0 bases, with 11 bases left in between. The CDR3 spells CASSYSKGGLNTEAFF. The CDR3 nucleotides are TGTGCCAGCAGTTACTCTAAAGGGGGACTGAACACTGAAGCTTTCTTT.

This clone has only one observation. V and J are TRBV2 and TRBJ1-1; no reliable D call. V was clipped by 2 bases and J by 6 bases, with 10 bases between them. Germline V CDR1 and CDR2: SNHLY, FYNNEI. The CDR3 is made up of 13 amino acids. CDR3 sequence (DNA): TGTGCCAGCAGTGAAAGAGAGAGTGCTGAAGCTTTCTTT. Protein sequence: CASSERESAEAFF.

The chain carries TRBV9 and TRBJ1-3, with D unresolved. V was pared by 0 bases and J by 0 bases, with 13 bases between. CDR3 length: 17 amino acids. Germline CDR1 SGDLS, CDR2 YYNGEE. The CDR3 DNA sequence: TGTGCCAGCAGCGTAGCTGGTGGACTGCTCTCTGGAAACACCATATATTTT. This translates into CASSVAGGLLSGNTIYF.